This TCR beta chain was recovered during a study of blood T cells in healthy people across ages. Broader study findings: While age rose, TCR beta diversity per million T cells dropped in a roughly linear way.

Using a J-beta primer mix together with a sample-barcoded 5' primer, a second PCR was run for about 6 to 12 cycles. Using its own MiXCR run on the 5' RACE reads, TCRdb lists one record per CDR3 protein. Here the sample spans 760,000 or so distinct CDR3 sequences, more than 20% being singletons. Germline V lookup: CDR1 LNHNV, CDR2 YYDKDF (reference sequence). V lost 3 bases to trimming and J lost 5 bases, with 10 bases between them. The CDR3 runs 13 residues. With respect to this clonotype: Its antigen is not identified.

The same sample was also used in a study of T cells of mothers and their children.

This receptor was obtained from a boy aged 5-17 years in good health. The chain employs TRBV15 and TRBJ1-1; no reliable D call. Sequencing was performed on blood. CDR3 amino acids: CATSSSDKTEAFF. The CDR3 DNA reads TGTGCCACCAGCAGTTCCGACAAAACTGAAGCTTTCTTT.